These 32 T cell receptor beta chains share one sample of origin, sequenced in a study of beta chain features in type 1 diabetes. Study observations and caveats: Among patients with Type 1 diabetes, TCRB CDR3s were moderately but significantly shorter in every one of the four CD4+ subsets.

Sequencing targeted expressed TCRB transcripts, as all isolated RNA had been reverse transcribed. Generated by immunoSEQ multiplex PCR, the TCRdb table keeps only in-frame clones and is missing some. This sample has roughly 300,000 clones, with 9.3% found just once. These receptors' targets are unknown. Sequencing used central memory CD4+ T cells from blood. The source is a man aged 25 to 40 with type 1 diabetes.

This clone was recorded a few times. V gene TRBV7-2 combines with J gene TRBJ2-3; 8 bases line up with TRBD2. J lost 2 bases, V lost 1 base, and 5 bases had no gene match. The CDR3 has 16 amino acids. Germline assignment: CDR1 SGHTA and CDR2 FQGNSA. The CDR3 bases are TGTGCCAGCAGCTTAGGGGCGGGGGGCCTCACAGATACGCAGTATTTT. Translating gives CASSLGAGGLTDTQYF. The whole variable domain, remainder taken from reference TRBV7-2 and TRBJ2-3, is GAGVSQSPSNKVTEKGKDVELRCDPISGHTALYWYRQSLGQGLEFLIYFQGNSAPDKSGLPSDRFSAERTGGSVSTLTIQRTQQEDSAVYLCASSLGAGGLTDTQYFGPGTRLTVL.

This clone was seen a few times. The junction and the germline gene differ at one end; a read error may be behind it. The chain links TRBV5-6 to TRBJ2-1; perhaps TRBD2 as D (6 bases). CDR1 SGHDT and CDR2 YYEEEE come from the germline V gene. This CDR3 contains 13 residues. The CDR3 loop reads CASSLGTAGSPVF. The CDR3 nucleotides read TGTGCCAGCAGCTTGGGAACGGCGGGGTCCCCAGTCTTC.

V gene TRBV7-9 combines with J gene TRBJ1-1; D is undetermined. Germline values: CDR1 SEHNR, CDR2 FQNEAQ (reference sequence). The CDR3 is made up of 13 amino acids. The V gene lost 3 bases and the J gene lost 1 base, with 6 bases spanning the gap. The CDR3 DNA sequence: TGTGCCAGCAGCTTTGCACAGAACACTGAAGCTTTCTTT. This encodes CASSFAQNTEAFF.

This clone was counted ten times or more. The rearrangement joins TRBV5-1 to TRBJ2-2; the D is unclear. The CDR3 is made up of 14 amino acids. Germline V lookup: CDR1 SGHRS, CDR2 YFSETQ. V was clipped by 4 bases and J by 1 base, with 8 bases between them. This CDR3 reads CASSPGRNTGELFF. The CDR3 coding sequence is TGCGCCAGCAGCCCGGGTCGGAACACCGGGGAGCTGTTTTTT.

The chain is built from TRBV5-4 and TRBJ2-4; weak D call: TRBD2 (5 bases). The CDR3 length is 15 residues. In germline, CDR1 is SGHNT, CDR2 YYREEE (reference sequence). Trimming removed 0 bases from V and 3 bases from J, with 10 bases in between. The CDR3 loop is CASSLGGLDKNIQYF. The CDR3 bases are TGTGCCAGCAGCTTGGGCGGGCTGGACAAAAACATTCAGTACTTC.

This clone was counted between two and nine times. The chain has TRBV18 and TRBJ2-7; 9 bases match TRBD1. V was clipped by 0 bases and J by 9 bases; unmatched bases: 12. The CDR3 length is 16 residues. Germline V lookup: CDR1 KGHSH, CDR2 LQKENI. Written as DNA, the CDR3 is TGTGCCAGCTCACCACCGCTCAACGGACAGGGGTCCGGGCAGTACTTC. Its translation is CASSPPLNGQGSGQYF.

This clone was found a few times. At one of its ends the junction is not consistent with the germline gene, which may arise from a read error. Here the CDR3 DNA reads TGTGCCAGCAGTTACCGAGAGGCCCAGTACTTC. Its protein product is CASSYREAQYF. The chain is built from TRBV6-5 and TRBJ2-5; no reliable D call. CDR1 and CDR2 (germline): MNHEY, SVGAGI. This CDR3 is built from 11 residues.

About this clone: One junction end does not reproduce the germline sequence, and a read error may be involved. This chain links TRBV5-1 with TRBJ1-1, with D perhaps TRBD1 (5 bases). The CDR3 is made up of 9 amino acids. The germline gives CDR1 SGHRS, CDR2 YFSETQ. The CDR3 coding sequence is TGCGCCAGCAGCCCGGGACCCTGGTGG. Translated, it gives CASSPGPWW.

V is TRBV7-9 and J is TRBJ2-3; 7 nucleotides match TRBD1. The trim removed 4 bases at V and 6 bases at J, leaving 13 bases unmatched. This CDR3 is built from 16 residues. CDR1 and CDR2 from the germline V gene are SEHNR and FQNEAQ (reference sequence). The DNA for the CDR3 is TGTGCCAGCAGCTATCAAAGACAGGGTGGGGGCGATACGCAGTATTTT. This translates into CASSYQRQGGGDTQYF.

This clone has just a few counts. The chain joins TRBV7-2 to TRBJ1-2; D is undetermined. Trimming left V 2 bases short and J 2 bases short, with 9 bases between. Germline lookup yields CDR1 SGHTA and CDR2 FQGNSA. The CDR3 sequence is 14 residues long. The CDR3 reads CASSLQRENYGYTF. The DNA for the CDR3 is TGTGCCAGCAGCTTACAAAGGGAAAACTATGGCTACACCTTC.

This clone has more than one count but fewer than ten. This chain uses TRBV5-5 with TRBJ1-1; no definite D call. The CDR3 covers 13 residues. Trimming stripped 1 base from V and 8 bases from J, with 12 bases between. Germline V gene lookup returns CDR1 SGHKS and CDR2 YYEKEE (reference sequence). CDR3 bases: TGTGCCAGCAGCTTGTCTTCAGATTCCGAAGCTTTCTTT. Protein product: CASSLSSDSEAFF.

This clone was picked up a small number of times. The chain has TRBV7-2 and TRBJ2-3; 11 positions agree with TRBD1. Germline V gene data show CDR1 as SGHTA and CDR2 as FQGNSA. The CDR3 is 16 amino acids. V trimming: 5 bases; J trimming: 6 bases; junction bases outside the gene matches: 10. The DNA for the CDR3 is TGTGCCAGCAGCGGTAGGACAGGGGGCGCAGGCGATACGCAGTATTTT. Translating gives CASSGRTGGAGDTQYF.

The rearrangement links TRBV6-6 to TRBJ1-5; D call uncertain. This CDR3 has 15 residues. The ends were cut back, 6 bases at V and 7 bases at J, with 19 bases in the middle. The germline V gene encodes CDR1 MNHNY and CDR2 SVGAGI (reference sequence). The CDR3 here is CASRSDLTRRQPQHF. CDR3 coding DNA: TGTGCCAGCAGGAGTGACCTGACGCGGCGGCAGCCCCAGCATTTT.

This clone has just a few counts. This chain joins TRBV11-3 and TRBJ2-3; no definite D call. CDR1 and CDR2 from the germline V gene are SGHNT and YENEEA. Between the trimmed V and J ends, which lost 5 bases and 2 bases, there was a span of 11 bases. The CDR3 is made up of 14 amino acids. CDR3 sequence reads: CASSATRSTDTQYF. The CDR3 bases are TGTGCCAGCAGCGCGACACGATCCACAGATACGCAGTATTTT.

This chain links TRBV5-6 with TRBJ2-3; no clear D gene. The V and J ends lost 4 bases and 4 bases respectively, with 16 bases between them. Germline V gene sequence: CDR1 SGHDT, CDR2 YYEEEE. There are 15 residues in the CDR3. CDR3 in amino acids: CASSLRVGLADTQYF. CDR3 in DNA: TGTGCCAGCAGCCTCCGGGTCGGGCTCGCAGATACGCAGTATTTT.

The chain joins TRBV7-9 to TRBJ1-2; 9 bases are shared with TRBD1. CDR1 and CDR2 (germline): SEHNR, FQNEAQ (reference sequence). J lost 6 bases, V lost 5 bases, and 4 bases had no gene match. This CDR3 contains 13 residues. The CDR3 loop reads CASSHRTGDGYTF. As DNA, the CDR3 is TGTGCCAGCAGCCACCGGACAGGGGATGGCTACACCTTC. Full variable domain (outside the CDR3, taken from reference TRBV7-9 and TRBJ1-2): DTGVSQNPRHKITKRGQNVTFRCDPISEHNRLYWYRQTLGQGPEFLTYFQNEAQLEKSRLLSDRFSAERPKGSFSTLEIQRTEQGDSAMYLCASSHRTGDGYTFGSGTRLTVV.

There are a few counts of this clone. J is TRBJ1-5 and V is TRBV28; perhaps TRBD1 as D (5 bases). With 5 bases removed from V and 0 bases from J, the gap between germline ends came to 11 bases. The V gene's germline CDR1 is MDHEN and CDR2 SYDVKM. The CDR3 has 15 residues. The CDR3 loop reads CASSGASFSNQPQHF. Written as DNA, the CDR3 is TGTGCCAGCAGTGGGGCCAGTTTTAGCAATCAGCCCCAGCATTTT.

In this sample, this clone turned up many times. The chain is built from TRBV28 and TRBJ2-5, with 9 bases lining up with TRBD1. CDR1 and CDR2 (germline): MDHEN, SYDVKM. The CDR3 is made up of 13 amino acids. Germline trimming cut 3 bases from V and 5 bases from J; bases unmatched to any gene: 1. CDR3 sequence: CASSFTGGETQYF. The CDR3 coding sequence is TGTGCCAGCAGTTTTACAGGGGGCGAGACCCAGTACTTC.

This clone was seen ten or more times. The chain combines TRBV9 with TRBJ2-5; D not certain. The CDR3 is 12 amino acids. CDR1 is SGDLS, CDR2 YYNGEE, per germline. Trimming took 0 bases from V and 4 from J, leaving 4 bases between them. CDR3: CASSVEGETQYF. The DNA for the CDR3 is TGTGCCAGCAGCGTAGAAGGAGAGACCCAGTACTTC.

Points on this clone: A read error may explain this, as a much larger clone is one base away. The chain uses TRBV18 and TRBJ2-6; D tentatively fits TRBD1 or TRBD2 (5 bases each). V lost 5 bases, J lost 0 bases, and 17 bases lay in between. Germline lookup yields CDR1 KGHSH and CDR2 LQKENI. The CDR3 is 18 residues long. The CDR3 DNA reads as TGTGCCAGCTCAGGTGGGGGTACCACGGACTCTGGGGCCAACGTCCTGACTTTC. This encodes CASSGGGTTDSGANVLTF. The full variable domain, completed using reference TRBV18 and TRBJ2-6, is NAGVMQNPRHLVRRRGQEARLRCSPMKGHSHVYWYRQLPEEGLKFMVYLQKENIIDESGMPKERFSAEFPKEGPSILRIQQVVRGDSAAYFCASSGGGTTDSGANVLTFGAGSRLTVL.

In this sample, this clone turned up a few times. The chain uses TRBV9 and TRBJ2-2; 9 bases line up with TRBD1. Germline CDR1 SGDLS, CDR2 YYNGEE. Trimming at V came to 3 bases and at J to 4 bases, leaving 1 base not matched to a gene. The CDR3 is 14 amino acids. CDR3 DNA: TGTGCCAGCAGCGGGGACAGGGTCACCGGGGAGCTGTTTTTT. Translation: CASSGDRVTGELFF.

The V and J genes are TRBV29-1 and TRBJ2-4, with D uncertain. This CDR3 is built from 12 residues. V was trimmed by 4 bases and J by 0 bases, leaving 4 bases between them. Germline V gene lookup returns CDR1 SQVTM and CDR2 ANQGSEA. The DNA for the CDR3 is TGCAGCGTTGGGGTAGCCAAAAACATTCAGTACTTC. Translating gives CSVGVAKNIQYF. Supplemented by reference TRBV29-1 and TRBJ2-4, the full variable domain reads SAVISQKPSRDICQRGTSLTIQCQVDSQVTMMFWYRQQPGQSLTLIATANQGSEATYESGFVIDKFPISRPNLTFSTLTVSNMSPEDSSIYLCSVGVAKNIQYFGAGTRLSVL.

This clone has a handful of counts. The rearrangement links TRBV19 to TRBJ1-5, with D unresolved. The CDR3 spans 13 residues. With 5 bases removed from V and 3 bases from J, the gap between germline ends came to 8 bases. The germline gives CDR1 LNHDA, CDR2 SQIVND (reference sequence). The CDR3 sequence is CASSSQHNQPQHF. As DNA, the CDR3 is TGTGCCAGTAGTTCGCAGCACAATCAGCCCCAGCATTTT. Supplemented by reference TRBV19 and TRBJ1-5, the full variable domain reads DGGITQSPKYLFRKEGQNVTLSCEQNLNHDAMYWYRQDPGQGLRLIYYSQIVNDFQKGDIAEGYSVSREKKESFPLTVTSAQKNPTAFYLCASSSQHNQPQHFGDGTRLSIL.

The chain employs TRBV4-3 and TRBJ1-4; D possibly corresponds to TRBD1 (5 bases). Per germline, CDR1 LGHNA and CDR2 YSLEER. The CDR3 consists of 15 residues. The ends were cut back, 2 bases at V and 3 bases at J, with 10 bases in the middle. The CDR3 nucleotides read TGCGCCAGCAGCCAACCCCAGGGTGCTAATGAAAAACTGTTTTTT. It specifies CASSQPQGANEKLFF.

This chain connects TRBV28 to TRBJ2-7, with D hard to call. The CDR3 has 13 residues. Trimming left V 3 bases short and J 4 bases short, with 10 bases between. Germline V gene sequence: CDR1 MDHEN, CDR2 SYDVKM. The CDR3 sequence is CASSFVSFYEQYF. The DNA of the CDR3 is TGTGCCAGCAGTTTTGTCTCTTTTTACGAGCAGTACTTC.

This clone has just a few counts. The J gene is TRBJ1-1, the V gene TRBV15; the D is unclear. This CDR3 comprises 14 residues. Germline V gene data show CDR1 as LNHNV and CDR2 as YYDKDF (reference sequence). Trimming removed 1 base at V and 2 bases at J, with 8 bases between. The CDR3 DNA sequence: TGTGCCACCAGCAGAGTTGACGCAAACACTGAAGCTTTCTTT. It codes for CATSRVDANTEAFF. Drawing the rest from reference TRBV15 and TRBJ1-1, the complete variable domain is DAMVIQNPRYQVTQFGKPVTLSCSQTLNHNVMYWYQQKSSQAPKLLFHYYDKDFNNEADTPDNFQSRRPNTSFCFLDIRSPGLGDTAMYLCATSRVDANTEAFFGQGTRLTVV.

The chain links TRBV7-9 to TRBJ1-2, with D unresolved. The CDR3 runs 13 residues. The germline V gene encodes CDR1 SEHNR and CDR2 FQNEAQ (reference sequence). Trimming took 1 base from V and 8 from J, leaving 11 bases between them. In nucleotides, the CDR3 is TGTGCCAGCAGCTTAGAAGGGTTTCGAGGCTACACCTTC. Protein sequence: CASSLEGFRGYTF.

The chain carries TRBV30 and TRBJ1-1; no firm D call. Germline lookup yields CDR1 GTSNPN and CDR2 SVGIG (reference sequence). CDR3 length equals 14 residues. V was clipped by 0 bases and J by 3 bases, with 11 bases between them. DNA for the CDR3: TGTGCCTGGAGTGTATCGGTACGGGACACTGAAGCTTTCTTT. Protein product: CAWSVSVRDTEAFF.

The V call is TRBV7-2, the J call TRBJ1-6; D perhaps matches TRBD1 (5 bases). Germline values: CDR1 SGHTA, CDR2 FQGNSA. V was cut by 6 bases and J by 7 bases, with 7 bases left in between. CDR3 length equals 12 residues. CDR3 protein: CASRAGNSPLHF. The CDR3 bases are TGTGCCAGCAGGGCAGGGAATTCACCCCTCCACTTT. Complete variable domain (other parts from reference TRBV7-2 and TRBJ1-6): GAGVSQSPSNKVTEKGKDVELRCDPISGHTALYWYRQSLGQGLEFLIYFQGNSAPDKSGLPSDRFSAERTGGSVSTLTIQRTQQEDSAVYLCASRAGNSPLHFGNGTRLTVT.

The CDR3 DNA is TGCGCCAGCAGACCACGACAGGGGGCGGGCACCGGGGAGCTGTTTTTT. Its translation is CASRPRQGAGTGELFF. This chain connects TRBV10-2 to TRBJ2-2; 10 positions match TRBD1. This CDR3 spans 16 amino acids. The trim removed 6 bases at V and 4 bases at J, leaving 8 bases unmatched. From germline, CDR1 is WSHSY and CDR2 SAAADI.

The CDR3 reads CASSQNSGSQDTQYF. The CDR3 DNA reads TGCGCCAGCAGCCAAAACTCAGGGAGCCAAGATACGCAGTATTTT. The genes are TRBV4-1 and TRBJ2-3; TRBD1 or TRBD2 may be the D gene (5 bases each). Germline V lookup: CDR1 MGHRA, CDR2 YSYEKL. CDR3 length: 15 residues. V lost 2 bases and J lost 5, with 14 bases in between.

As for this clone: The sample contains more than one DNA sequence encoding this CDR3. V gene TRBV9 combines with J gene TRBJ2-5; the match to TRBD2 covers 14 bases. The CDR3 extends over 16 amino acids. The V gene end was trimmed by 0 bases and the J gene end by 2 bases; junction bases not matched to a gene: 0. CDR1 is SGDLS and CDR2 is YYNGEE in the germline V gene. CDR3 nucleotide sequence: TGTGCCAGCAGCGTAGGGACTAGCGGGGGGCAAGAGACCCAGTACTTC. Its translation: CASSVGTSGGQETQYF.